These 4 T cell receptor beta chains were sequenced from one sample in a study of control samples from healthy donors and cancer patients. Assay used: immunoSEQ multiplex PCR; TCRdb lists only in-frame clones, some missing. The sample contains 100,000 to 150,000 clones, approximately 89% of which appear only once. Sequences were obtained from PBMCs. The receptors shown here come from a man between 45 and 60 years old with head and neck cancer.

The rearrangement links TRBV7-9 to TRBJ2-2, with a tentative D call TRBD1 (5 bases). Germline loops: CDR1 SEHNR, CDR2 FQNEAQ (reference sequence). The CDR3 covers 16 residues. V dropped 5 bases and J dropped 0 bases, with 13 bases sitting between them. This CDR3 reads CASSKSGLANTGELFF. The DNA for the CDR3 is TGTGCCAGCAGCAAATCAGGGTTAGCGAACACCGGGGAGCTGTTTTTT.

V gene TRBV5-1 combines with J gene TRBJ1-4, with 11 bases fitting TRBD1. Germline lookup yields CDR1 SGHRS and CDR2 YFSETQ. The V gene end was trimmed by 4 bases and the J gene end by 8 bases; junction bases not matched to a gene: 4. The CDR3 length is 14 residues. Written as DNA, the CDR3 is TGCGCCAGCAGCCCGGACAGGGGGCGCGAAAAACTGTTTTTT. Its translation is CASSPDRGREKLFF.

The CDR3 sequence: CASSLDVGLLTDTQYF. As DNA, the CDR3 is TGTGCCAGCAGCTTAGACGTGGGACTACTCACAGATACGCAGTATTTT. This chain joins TRBV11-2 and TRBJ2-3; 7 bases are a match to TRBD2. V dropped 0 bases and J dropped 2; count of bases not matched to a gene: 5. From germline, CDR1 is SGHAT and CDR2 FQNNGV. The CDR3 sequence is 16 residues long.

This clone showed up just once. The rearrangement uses TRBV28 and TRBJ2-2, with 8 bases fitting TRBD1. This CDR3 is 14 amino acids long. Germline CDR1 MDHEN, CDR2 SYDVKM. Trimming at V came to 8 bases and at J to 6 bases, leaving 8 bases not matched to a gene. As DNA, the CDR3 is TGTGCCAGCCTTTGGACAGGGAAGGCCGGGGAGCTGTTTTTT. Translated: CASLWTGKAGELFF.